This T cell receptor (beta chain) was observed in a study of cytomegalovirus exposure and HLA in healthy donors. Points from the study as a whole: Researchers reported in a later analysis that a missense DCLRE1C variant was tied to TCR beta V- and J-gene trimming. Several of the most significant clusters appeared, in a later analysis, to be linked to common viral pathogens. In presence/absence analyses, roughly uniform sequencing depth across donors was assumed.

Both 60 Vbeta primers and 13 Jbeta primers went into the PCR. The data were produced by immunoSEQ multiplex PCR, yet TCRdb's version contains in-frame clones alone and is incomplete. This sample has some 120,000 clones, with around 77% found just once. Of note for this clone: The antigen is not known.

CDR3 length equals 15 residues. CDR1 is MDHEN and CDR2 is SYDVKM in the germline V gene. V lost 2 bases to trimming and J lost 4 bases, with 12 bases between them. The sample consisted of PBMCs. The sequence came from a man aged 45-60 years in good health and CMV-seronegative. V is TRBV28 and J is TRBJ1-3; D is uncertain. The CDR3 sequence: CASSLTGSQGNTIYF. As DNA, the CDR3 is TGTGCCAGCAGTTTAACGGGGTCTCAGGGAAACACCATATATTTT.